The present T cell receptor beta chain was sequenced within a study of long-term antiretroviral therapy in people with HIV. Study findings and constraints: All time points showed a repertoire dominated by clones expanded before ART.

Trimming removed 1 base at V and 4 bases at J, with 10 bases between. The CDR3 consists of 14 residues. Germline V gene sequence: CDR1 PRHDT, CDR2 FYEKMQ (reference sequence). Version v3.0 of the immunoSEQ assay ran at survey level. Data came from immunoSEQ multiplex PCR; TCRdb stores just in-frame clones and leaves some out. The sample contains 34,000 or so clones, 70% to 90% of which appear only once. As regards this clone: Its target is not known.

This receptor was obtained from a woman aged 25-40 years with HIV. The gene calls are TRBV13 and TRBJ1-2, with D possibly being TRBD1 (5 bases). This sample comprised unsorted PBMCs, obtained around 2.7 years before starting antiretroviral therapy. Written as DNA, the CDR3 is TGTGCCAGCAGCTTAGCCCGACAGACCTATGGCTACACCTTC. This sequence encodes CASSLARQTYGYTF.